Here is one TCR beta chain with its context. The antigen is not known. Each subset's genomic DNA was shared equally among a number of immunoSEQ plates. Sequencing was performed on unsorted PBMC DNA using ten immunoSEQ deep assay plates. Assay: immunoSEQ multiplex PCR; the TCRdb copy retains only in-frame clones and omits some. The table lists about 460,000 clones, approximately 77% of them singletons. The data stem from a study of shared clonotypes between healthy human individuals. The germline V gene encodes CDR1 PRHDT and CDR2 FYEKMQ (reference sequence). CDR3 length equals 13 residues. The V gene lost 0 bases and the J gene lost 0 bases, with 2 bases spanning the gap. Points from the study as a whole: The expectation was that sequencing depth would affect clonotype sharing among donors.

The sample comprised PBMCs. The sequence derives from a middle-aged woman in good health. Some clones in this sample may be carry-over from other donors' samples. The chain employs TRBV13 and TRBJ2-5; D is unresolved. The chain's CDR3 is CASSLGNQETQYF. The CDR3 DNA reads TGTGCCAGCAGCTTAGGCAACCAAGAGACCCAGTACTTC.